The rows below give T cell receptor beta chains drawn from one sample of a study of blood T cell repertoires in COVID-19. Profiled with immunoSEQ multiplex PCR; TCRdb holds only in-frame clones, not every one. The data show about 68,000 clones, about 86% seen once. Sequencing input: peripheral blood. These TCRs come from a man aged 50-59 years with acute or convalescent COVID-19. The CDR3 runs from the conserved cysteine through the conserved F or W. A D gene is named only where the DNA matches it firmly. Size is stated for part of the rows, as once, few or many counts, or as a class when the clone is expanded.

abundance	d_gene	j_gene	v_gene	CDR3aa	CDR3nt
.	TRBD1	TRBJ1-5	TRBV27	CASSITGGRGQPQHF	TGTGCCAGCAGTATCACAGGGGGCAGGGGTCAGCCCCAGCATTTT
.	.	TRBJ1-1	TRBV18	CASSSEEQGNTEAFF	TGTGCCAGCTCATCGGAGGAACAAGGGAACACTGAAGCTTTCTTT
.	TRBD1	TRBJ2-3	TRBV14	CASSQLTGGTDTQYF	TGTGCCAGCAGCCAGCTGACAGGGGGCACAGATACGCAGTATTTT
.	TRBD2	TRBJ2-7	TRBV28	CASSLGLAGEAAREQYF	TGTGCCAGCAGTTTGGGACTAGCGGGAGAAGCGGCACGCGAGCAGTACTTC
.	.	TRBJ2-7	TRBV9	CASSVDETAAYEQYF	TGTGCCAGCAGCGTAGATGAGACAGCCGCCTACGAGCAGTACTTC
once	.	TRBJ2-7	TRBV5-1	CASSLGQAHYEQYF	TGCGCCAGCAGCTTGGGGCAGGCCCACTACGAGCAGTACTTC
.	TRBD1	TRBJ1-6	TRBV11-2	CASSLAGQGGNSPLHF	TGTGCCAGCAGCTTAGCGGGACAGGGGGGAAATTCACCCCTCCACTTT
.	TRBD1	TRBJ2-4	TRBV11-3	CASSRRQGAAKNIQYF	TGTGCCAGCAGCCGCAGACAGGGAGCGGCCAAAAACATTCAGTACTTC
.	TRBD2	TRBJ2-5	TRBV10-2	CASSIGWGGETQYF	TGCGCCAGCAGTATTGGGTGGGGGGGAGAGACCCAGTACTTC
once	.	TRBJ2-3	TRBV18	CASSPPGLDTDTQYF	TGTGCCAGCTCACCGCCGGGACTGGACACAGATACGCAGTATTTT
.	TRBD1	TRBJ2-7	TRBV5-1	CASSLGTGPGEQYF	TGCGCCAGCAGCTTAGGGACAGGGCCAGGGGAGCAGTACTTC
.	TRBD1	TRBJ2-7	TRBV2	CASWGQGDEQYF	TGTGCCAGCTGGGGACAGGGTGACGAGCAGTACTTC
.	TRBD2	TRBJ2-7	TRBV6-5	CASSYGAGEGYEQYF	TGTGCCAGCAGTTACGGGGCGGGAGAGGGTTACGAGCAGTACTTC
.	TRBD2	TRBJ2-3	TRBV10-1	CASGSSGLSTDTQYF	TGCGCCAGCGGATCTAGCGGACTCTCCACAGATACGCAGTATTTT
.	TRBD1	TRBJ2-3	TRBV11-3	CASSLGTGTDTQYF	TGTGCCAGCAGCTTGGGGACAGGCACAGATACGCAGTATTTT
.	TRBD2	TRBJ2-7	TRBV6-5	CASSFGLAGPTYEQYF	TGTGCCAGCAGTTTCGGACTAGCGGGACCGACCTACGAGCAGTACTTC
.	TRBD1	TRBJ1-1	TRBV28	CATAGTGANEAFF	TGTGCCACGGCCGGGACAGGGGCCAATGAAGCTTTCTTT
.	TRBD1	TRBJ1-3	TRBV18	CASSDRGHISGNTIYF	TGTGCCAGCTCAGACAGGGGACATATCTCTGGAAACACCATATATTTT
.	TRBD1	TRBJ2-7	TRBV7-3	CASSLDRGNYEQYF	TGTGCCAGCAGCTTAGACAGGGGCAACTACGAGCAGTACTTC
.	.	TRBJ1-3	TRBV18	CASSPRQVGPGNTIYF	TGTGCCAGCTCACCACGGCAGGTGGGGCCTGGAAACACCATATATTTT
.	.	TRBJ1-4	TRBV3-1/TRBV3-2	CASSQGQGPNEKLFF	TGTGCCAGCAGCCAAGGCCAGGGGCCTAATGAAAAACTGTTTTTT
once	.	TRBJ2-7	TRBV5-4	CASSFSGISYEQYF	TGTGCCAGCAGCTTTAGCGGTATCTCCTACGAGCAGTACTTC
.	.	TRBJ1-5	TRBV7-8	CASSLVGGRLSNQPQHF	TGTGCCAGCAGCTTAGTCGGAGGGCGCCTTAGCAATCAGCCCCAGCATTTT
.	.	TRBJ1-4	TRBV9	CASSATFREKLFF	TGTGCCAGCAGCGCCACGTTCCGGGAAAAACTGTTTTTT
.	.	TRBJ1-2	TRBV19	CASSPQGNYGYTF	TGTGCCAGTTCCCCTCAGGGGAACTATGGCTACACCTTC
once	TRBD1	TRBJ1-1	TRBV27	CASSLGGQGDRAFF	TGTGCCAGCAGTTTAGGGGGACAGGGTGATCGAGCTTTCTTT
.	.	TRBJ2-3	TRBV24-1	CATSVGGSSTDTQYF	TGTGCCACCAGTGTTGGGGGGTCTAGCACAGATACGCAGTATTTT
.	.	TRBJ2-7	TRBV10-1	CASSETPGSDEQYF	TGCGCCAGCAGTGAGACCCCAGGATCGGACGAGCAGTACTTC
.	.	TRBJ1-3	TRBV27	CASSLSKGGPGNTIYF	TGTGCCAGCAGTTTATCGAAGGGGGGGCCTGGAAACACCATATATTTT
.	.	TRBJ1-5	TRBV12-3/TRBV12-4	CATRQGGNQPQHF	TGTGCCACGAGGCAGGGAGGGAATCAGCCCCAGCATTTT
few	.	TRBJ1-2	TRBV19	CAISQGNNYGYTF	TGTGCCATCTCGCAGGGCAATAACTATGGCTACACCTTC
.	TRBD1	TRBJ1-1	TRBV9	CASSGQGARTEAFF	TGTGCCAGCAGCGGACAGGGGGCTCGCACTGAAGCTTTCTTT
.	TRBD1	TRBJ1-6	TRBV10-3	CAIAGSGGSPLHF	TGTGCCATCGCCGGGTCAGGGGGTTCACCCCTCCACTTT
.	.	TRBJ2-3	TRBV10-1	CASSRLTASTDTQYF	TGCGCCAGCAGCCGACTGACAGCTAGCACAGATACGCAGTATTTT
.	TRBD2	TRBJ2-5	TRBV11-2	CASSLSSGVETQYF	TGTGCCAGCAGCTTAAGTAGCGGGGTCGAGACCCAGTACTTC
.	.	TRBJ2-3	TRBV2	CASRETSTDTQYF	TGTGCCAGCAGGGAGACTAGCACAGATACGCAGTATTTT
.	TRBD1	TRBJ2-2	TRBV9	CASSTRQGDSTGELFF	TGTGCCAGCAGCACACGACAGGGGGATAGCACCGGGGAGCTGTTTTTT
.	.	TRBJ1-2	TRBV4-2	CASSQWVRDGYTF	TGTGCCAGCAGCCAATGGGTCAGGGATGGCTACACCTTC
.	.	TRBJ2-3	TRBV30	CAWTVTGTDTQYF	TGTGCCTGGACCGTCACGGGAACAGATACGCAGTATTTT
.	.	TRBJ1-2	TRBV18	CASSPPGVRGYGYTF	TGTGCCAGCTCACCACCAGGGGTTCGTGGCTATGGCTACACCTTC
once	.	TRBJ2-2	TRBV5-1	CASRKGYGSGTGELFF	TGCGCCAGCAGAAAGGGGTACGGGAGCGGCACCGGGGAGCTGTTTTTT
.	TRBD1	TRBJ2-7	TRBV5-5	CASSSGGDRDRYF	TGTGCCAGCAGCTCCGGAGGGGACAGGGATCGGTACTTC
.	TRBD1	TRBJ1-1	TRBV9	CASSVDGIGTGVNTEAFF	TGTGCCAGCAGCGTAGACGGTATTGGGACAGGAGTGAACACTGAAGCTTTCTTT
.	TRBD1	TRBJ2-7	TRBV6-5	CASRTQGADYEQYF	TGTGCCAGTAGAACGCAGGGGGCCGACTACGAGCAGTACTTC
few	TRBD2	TRBJ2-1	TRBV7-2	CASSPGTSGRAGQFF	TGTGCCAGCAGCCCCGGGACTAGCGGCCGCGCGGGGCAGTTCTTC
.	TRBD2	TRBJ2-1	TRBV2	CARREGSYNEQFF	TGTGCCAGGCGGGAGGGCTCCTACAATGAGCAGTTCTTC
.	TRBD2	TRBJ2-3	TRBV7-3	CASSSIAGGPAVSPDTQYF	TGTGCCAGCAGCTCCATAGCGGGAGGGCCAGCCGTATCGCCGGATACGCAGTATTTT
.	TRBD2	TRBJ2-2	TRBV4-1	CASSNGSGVTTGELFF	TGCGCCAGCAGCAATGGGAGCGGGGTTACCACCGGGGAGCTGTTTTTT
.	TRBD2	TRBJ2-1	TRBV5-1	CASSLTVGLAGYNEQFF	TGCGCCAGCAGCTTGACCGTAGGACTAGCGGGATACAATGAGCAGTTCTTC